A single sample gave rise to the 30 T cell receptor beta chains below, sequenced in a study of shared clonotypes between healthy human individuals. This table comes from immunoSEQ multiplex PCR, and its TCRdb copy is limited to in-frame clones, with some not included. The sample holds over 400,000 clones; 81% are singletons and the top ten take 9.5% to 15%. Specimen: PBMCs. These receptors all stem from a middle-aged woman in good health. Some clones in this sample may be carry-over from other donors' samples.

The rearrangement links TRBV28 to TRBJ2-1, with D hard to call. Per the germline V gene, CDR1 is MDHEN and CDR2 is SYDVKM. Trimming took off 6 bases at V and 9 bases at J, with 9 bases between the two ends. CDR3 length: 11 amino acids. In DNA, the CDR3 is TGTGCCAGCAGACTGTGGGTTGAGCAGTTCTTC. It codes for CASRLWVEQFF.

This chain connects TRBV28 to TRBJ1-5; 10 bases align to TRBD1. V trimming: 2 bases; J trimming: 13 bases; junction bases outside the gene matches: 5. CDR3 length equals 13 residues. CDR1 and CDR2 (germline): MDHEN, SYDVKM. The CDR3 protein is CASSLGDRGSQHF. The CDR3 bases are TGTGCCAGCAGTTTAGGGGACAGGGGTTCGCAGCATTTT.

The chain couples TRBV7-2 to TRBJ2-6; D gene unclear. This CDR3 spans 15 amino acids. The germline V gene has CDR1 SGHTA and CDR2 FQGNSA. Trimming stripped 5 bases from V and 0 bases from J, with 8 bases between. The CDR3 DNA reads as TGTGCCAGCAGCCGCGAAACCTCTGGGGCCAACGTCCTGACTTTC. Translating gives CASSRETSGANVLTF.

The gene calls are TRBV9 and TRBJ1-3, with D perhaps matching TRBD1 (5 bases). Germline V lookup: CDR1 SGDLS, CDR2 YYNGEE. Trimming removed 0 bases at V and 4 bases at J, with 14 bases between. The CDR3 length is 16 residues. The CDR3 DNA reads TGTGCCAGCAGCGTAGCTGGGACCCCGACGGGAAACACCATATATTTT. Translating it yields CASSVAGTPTGNTIYF.

In regard to this clone: The likely explanation is a read error, given a far larger clone one base away. The genes are TRBV6-5 and TRBJ1-5; the D is unclear. Trimming removed 7 bases at V and 5 bases at J, with 15 bases between. Germline CDR1 reads MNHEY; CDR2 reads SVGAGI. There are 14 residues in the CDR3. This CDR3 is CASNPSSGDQPQHF. In DNA form, the CDR3 reads TGTGCCAGCAACCCCTCAAGTGGGGATCAGCCCCAGCATTTT.

In regard to this clone: The same CDR3 is also encoded by other DNA sequences in this sample. The chain uses TRBV5-1 and TRBJ2-7; tentatively, D is TRBD2 (6 bases). Germline V gene sequence: CDR1 SGHRS, CDR2 YFSETQ. Trimming took 0 bases from V and 4 from J, leaving 11 bases between them. CDR3 length equals 14 residues. The CDR3: CASSLVAGSYEQYF. CDR3 DNA: TGCGCCAGCAGCTTGGTTGCGGGGAGTTACGAGCAGTACTTC.

This clone has a single count. This rearrangement joins TRBV9 to TRBJ2-5; 16 nucleotides agree with TRBD2. Germline V lookup: CDR1 SGDLS, CDR2 YYNGEE. This CDR3 region has 15 residues. The junction had 1 base not matched to a gene; V was cut back by 3 bases and J by 5 bases. The DNA for the CDR3 is TGTGCCAGCAGCGCGGGACTAGCGGGGGGGGAGACCCAGTACTTC. This sequence encodes CASSAGLAGGETQYF.

This chain's CDR3 is CASSPARGRETQYF. The CDR3 nucleotides are TGTGCCAGCAGCCCAGCCCGGGGGCGAGAGACCCAGTACTTC. The rearrangement links TRBV7-7 to TRBJ2-5, with D perhaps given as TRBD1 or TRBD2 (6 bases each). V dropped 5 bases and J dropped 4 bases, with 14 bases sitting between them. The CDR3 extends over 14 amino acids. Looked up from germline, CDR1 is SSHAT and CDR2 is FNYEAQ (reference sequence).

V gene TRBV7-2 combines with J gene TRBJ2-3, with unresolved D. Germline V gene lookup returns CDR1 SGHTA and CDR2 FQGNSA. The V end lost 1 base, the J end lost 4 bases, and 9 bases lay between the germline ends. The CDR3 totals 14 residues. This CDR3 reads CASSLGRSADTQYF. CDR3 DNA sequence: TGTGCCAGCAGCTTAGGCAGGTCCGCAGATACGCAGTATTTT.

With regard to this clone: A read error likely explains this, since a far larger clone differs by one base. The chain has TRBV10-3 and TRBJ2-2; D gene uncertain. The V end lost 6 bases, the J end lost 0 bases, and 8 bases lay between the germline ends. This CDR3 region has 14 residues. Germline lookup yields CDR1 ENHRY and CDR2 SYGVKD. CDR3 residues: CAISRNSNTGELFF. The CDR3 region has the DNA TGTGCCATCAGCCGTAACTCGAACACCGGGGAGCTGTTTTTT.

The CDR3 spells CASRPGLAGGQETQYF. CDR3 DNA: TGTGCCAGCCGCCCTGGACTAGCGGGAGGGCAAGAGACCCAGTACTTC. This chain connects TRBV6-6 to TRBJ2-5, with TRBD2 identical over 15 bases. The CDR3 runs to 16 residues. Germline-derived CDR1 and CDR2 are MNHNY and SVGAGI (reference sequence). The trim removed 8 bases at V and 2 bases at J, leaving 6 bases unmatched.

V and J are TRBV6-6 and TRBJ2-5; 10 nucleotides line up with TRBD2. CDR3 length: 13 amino acids. With 8 bases clipped from V and 4 bases from J, the junction kept 4 bases outside the gene matches. Per germline, CDR1 MNHNY and CDR2 SVGAGI (reference sequence). CDR3 loop: CASGSSGRETQYF. The CDR3 DNA reads as TGTGCCAGCGGATCTAGCGGGAGAGAGACCCAGTACTTC.

V usage is TRBV5-4 and J usage is TRBJ2-3; weak D call: TRBD2 (5 bases). This CDR3 comprises 14 residues. Germline-derived CDR1 and CDR2 are SGHNT and YYREEE (reference sequence). The V end was cut by 2 bases, the J end by 3 bases, with 10 bases between. Written as DNA, the CDR3 is TGTGCCAGCAGCTTAACTAGTGGTACAGATACGCAGTATTTT. Encoded protein: CASSLTSGTDTQYF.

As concerns this clone: A much larger clone is a single base away; this may be a read error. The chain couples TRBV7-6 to TRBJ1-2; D gene ambiguous. Germline V gene sequence: CDR1 SGHVS, CDR2 FNYEAQ. Trimming took off 5 bases at V and 6 bases at J, with 19 bases between the two ends. The CDR3 extends over 15 amino acids. The CDR3 protein is CASSANREYRNGYTF. DNA of the CDR3: TGTGCCAGCAGCGCTAATCGTGAATATCGAAATGGCTACACCTTC.

The rearrangement uses TRBV4-3 and TRBJ1-1; tentatively, D is TRBD1 (5 bases). Germline-derived CDR1 and CDR2 are LGHNA and YSLEER. Trimming removed 0 bases at V and 9 bases at J, with 11 bases between. This CDR3 has 13 residues. The chain's CDR3 is CASSQDGGGKAFF. CDR3 DNA: TGCGCCAGCAGCCAAGATGGGGGAGGGAAAGCTTTCTTT.

The V gene is TRBV5-4, the J gene TRBJ2-7; TRBD1 might be the D (5 bases). Trimming shortened V by 1 base and J by 2 bases, and 10 bases separated the two germline ends. Germline V CDR1 and CDR2: SGHNT, YYREEE (reference sequence). The CDR3 consists of 14 residues. The CDR3: CASSLQGQTYEQYF. CDR3 nucleotides: TGTGCCAGCAGCTTGCAGGGCCAAACCTACGAGCAGTACTTC.

In the case of this clone: A far more abundant clone sits one base away, making this likely a read error. This chain links TRBV6-5 with TRBJ1-1, with a tentative D call TRBD1 (6 bases). The V and J ends lost 6 bases and 2 bases respectively, with 13 bases between them. Germline V CDR1 and CDR2: MNHEY, SVGAGI. The CDR3 loop spans 14 amino acids. CDR3 amino acids: CASRPGTSNTEAFF. The CDR3 bases are TGTGCCAGCAGGCCCGGGACAAGTAACACTGAAGCTTTCTTT.

This clone was observed a few times. J is TRBJ2-7 and V is TRBV5-1; 12 positions agree with TRBD2. Trimming took 0 bases from V and 3 from J; bases not matched to a gene: 10. CDR3 size: 18 residues. Germline CDR1 is SGHRS and CDR2 is YFSETQ. CDR3 bases: TGCGCCAGCAGCTTGGCCCCAGCAACTAGCGGGAGGTACTACGAGCAGTACTTC. It yields the protein CASSLAPATSGRYYEQYF.

The gene calls are TRBV28 and TRBJ2-5; the match to TRBD2 covers 10 bases. CDR1 is MDHEN, CDR2 SYDVKM, per germline. This CDR3 is 16 amino acids long. V gave up 6 bases and J gave up 1 base; unmatched junction bases: 8. The CDR3 DNA is TGTGCCAGCAGCGACCGACTAGCGGGTTTCCAAGAGACCCAGTACTTC. Translating gives CASSDRLAGFQETQYF.

The rearrangement links TRBV5-1 to TRBJ2-5, with D possibly matching TRBD2 (6 bases). Germline CDR1 and CDR2: SGHRS and YFSETQ. V was pared by 5 bases and J by 3 bases, with 11 bases between. The CDR3 consists of 13 residues. The CDR3 DNA follows: TGCGCCAGCAGTTCCCAGCGGGAAGAGACCCAGTACTTC. Its protein is CASSSQREETQYF.

The chain combines TRBV5-4 with TRBJ2-7, with 8 nucleotides matching TRBD2. V dropped 4 bases and J dropped 6; count of bases not matched to a gene: 15. The CDR3 has 16 residues. Germline V gene sequence: CDR1 SGHNT, CDR2 YYREEE (reference sequence). In DNA form, the CDR3 reads TGTGCCAGCAGCCCGGGGGGGGTGGCGGGAAGGGTCGAGCAGTACTTC. Protein product: CASSPGGVAGRVEQYF.

V usage is TRBV7-2 and J usage is TRBJ1-5, with D possibly TRBD1 on 5 matching bases. Trimming removed 4 bases at V and 9 bases at J, with 16 bases between. Germline lookup yields CDR1 SGHTA and CDR2 FQGNSA. This CDR3 region has 14 residues. CDR3 sequence reads: CASSWGRGVLPQHF. The CDR3 nucleotides are TGTGCCAGCAGCTGGGGGAGAGGGGTACTGCCCCAGCATTTT.

The chain couples TRBV19 to TRBJ2-7; the D gene is possibly TRBD1 (5 bases). V lost 4 bases and J 2 bases, leaving 9 bases between the germline ends. This CDR3 region has 13 residues. The germline V gene has CDR1 LNHDA and CDR2 SQIVND (reference sequence). The CDR3 bases are TGTGCCAGTAGTAAAGGGGCCCCCTACGAGCAGTACTTC. This encodes CASSKGAPYEQYF.

In regard to this clone: The junction shows a germline mismatch at one end, possibly a read error. The V call is TRBV7-6, the J call TRBJ1-5; D unclear. The germline V gene has CDR1 SGHVS and CDR2 FNYEAQ. The CDR3 spans 13 residues. The CDR3 DNA is TGTGCCAGCAGCCCCCGGCCCGATCAGCCCCGGCATTTT. Translated, it gives CASSPRPDQPRHF.

For the CDR3, the DNA is TGTGCCAGCAGTCCTAGCGGGATCGGAGTTTACGAGCAGTACTTC. This gives the protein CASSPSGIGVYEQYF. The rearrangement links TRBV28 to TRBJ2-7; 9 positions match TRBD2. The V gene's germline CDR1 is MDHEN and CDR2 SYDVKM. After removal of 5 bases from V and 4 bases from J, the junction contained 9 bases not matched to a gene. The CDR3 totals 15 residues.

To note about this clone: A single base is all that separates this from a far larger clone, so a read error is likely. This CDR3 is also generated by other DNA sequences in the sample. This chain joins TRBV18 and TRBJ2-5; TRBD2 might be the D (5 bases). Matching the DNA end better, TRBJ2-7 makes the J call doubtful. There are 18 residues in the CDR3. Germline V CDR1 and CDR2: KGHSH, LQKENI. The CDR3 region is CASSPPGDFSTKIYEQYF. The CDR3 DNA sequence: TGTGCCAGCTCACCACCGGGAGACTTCTCCACTAAGATCTACGAGCAGTACTTC.

The chain is built from TRBV28 and TRBJ1-2, with unresolved D. Germline assignment: CDR1 MDHEN and CDR2 SYDVKM. The CDR3 is 12 amino acids. V shed 4 bases and J shed 2 bases, with 5 bases lying between them. The DNA for the CDR3 is TGTGCCAGCAGTTACGTGAACTATGGCTACACCTTC. Its protein product is CASSYVNYGYTF.

This rearrangement joins TRBV6-4 to TRBJ2-1; 12 bases agree with TRBD1. Germline V gene data show CDR1 as MRHNA and CDR2 as SNTAGT. The CDR3 is 15 amino acids. After removal of 4 bases from V and 5 bases from J, the junction contained 3 bases not matched to a gene. The CDR3 region has the DNA TGTGCCAGCAGTGGAGGGACAGGGGGCCACAATGAGCAGTTCTTC. Protein product: CASSGGTGGHNEQFF.

This sequence joins TRBV5-8 and TRBJ2-7; D is possibly TRBD1 (8 bases). The CDR3 loop spans 16 amino acids. From germline, CDR1 is SGHTS and CDR2 YDEGEE. Trimming stripped 4 bases from V and 5 bases from J, with 22 bases between. The CDR3 DNA reads as TGTGCCAGCAGCCCCCAGGGTAACAGGGGGGGAAACGAGCAGTACTTC. As protein: CASSPQGNRGGNEQYF. The whole variable domain, filled in from reference TRBV5-8 and TRBJ2-7, reads EAGVTQSPTHLIKTRGQQATLRCSPISGHTSVYWYQQALGLGLQFLLWYDEGEERNRGNFPPRFSGRQFPNYSSELNVNALELEDSALYLCASSPQGNRGGNEQYFGPGTRLTVT.

On this clone: This likely reflects a read error, since a far larger clone is one base away. Other DNA sequences in the sample encode the same CDR3. The chain couples TRBV4-3 to TRBJ1-1, with a weak D call TRBD1 (5 bases). Germline V lookup: CDR1 LGHNA, CDR2 YSLEER. This CDR3 contains 14 residues. The CDR3 reads CASSLTGGNTEAFF. The CDR3, as DNA: TGCGCCAGTAGCCTCACAGGTGGGAACACTGAAGCTTTCTTT.